The 10 T cell receptor beta chains below all came from one sample that was sequenced in a study of siplizumab effects on memory and regulatory T cells. Sequencing was performed with immunoSEQ multiplex PCR; in TCRdb, only in-frame clones are kept and a portion is missing. The sample yields tens of thousands of clones, roughly 94% seen once. Sequencing used non-Treg CD4+ T cells sorted from blood. The receptors here all came from a human donor in good health.

DNA for the CDR3: TGTGCCAGCAGTTACGGGGGAAAGGGCGAGCAGTACTTC. Encoded protein: CASSYGGKGEQYF. This rearrangement joins TRBV6-5 to TRBJ2-7; TRBD1 or TRBD2 may be the D gene (5 bases each). Germline V CDR1 and CDR2: MNHEY, SVGAGI. The CDR3 runs to 13 residues. The V and J ends lost 2 bases and 6 bases respectively, with 11 bases between them.

The chain recombines TRBV7-6 with TRBJ2-1, with 10 bases lining up with TRBD2. The V and J ends lost 4 bases and 7 bases, in that order; junction bases with no gene match: 13. CDR3 length: 17 residues. Germline CDR1 SGHVS, CDR2 FNYEAQ. Written as DNA, the CDR3 is TGTGCCAGCAGCTCCTATATTACCAGCGGGGGGGAGAATGAGCAGTTCTTC. Translated, it gives CASSSYITSGGENEQFF.

This rearrangement joins TRBV1 to TRBJ2-5; TRBD2, the D gene given by the table, was not confirmed from the DNA. TRBV1 is given as a pseudogene. The CDR3 totals 17 residues. The CDR3 DNA is TGCACCAGCAGCCCATCCCCTAGCGGGGGGACACAAGAGACCCAGTACTTC. Translating it yields CTSSPSPSGGTQETQYF.

The chain links TRBV7-2 to TRBJ2-2; 7 bases are a match to TRBD2. Germline V lookup: CDR1 SGHTA, CDR2 FQGNSA. The CDR3 has 15 amino acids. V dropped 2 bases and J dropped 2; count of bases not matched to a gene: 2. The CDR3 spells CASSLSSGNTGELFF. The CDR3 DNA sequence: TGTGCCAGCAGCTTATCTAGCGGCAACACCGGGGAGCTGTTTTTT.

This chain joins TRBV7-2 and TRBJ2-7, with D hard to call. Germline CDR1 SGHTA, CDR2 FQGNSA. The CDR3 is 12 amino acids. The germline V and J ends were trimmed by 5 bases and 4 bases, with 9 bases remaining between them. CDR3 loop: CASSPPSYEQYF. For the CDR3, the DNA is TGTGCCAGCAGCCCGCCCTCATACGAGCAGTACTTC. The complete variable domain, with remaining parts taken from reference TRBV7-2 and TRBJ2-7, reads GAGVSQSPSNKVTEKGKDVELRCDPISGHTALYWYRQSLGQGLEFLIYFQGNSAPDKSGLPSDRFSAERTGGSVSTLTIQRTQQEDSAVYLCASSPPSYEQYFGPGTRLTVT.

This clone appeared once. This chain links TRBV15 with TRBJ2-3; D is unclear. This CDR3 has 12 residues. V lost 2 bases, J lost 3 bases, and 3 bases lay in between. Germline V gene data show CDR1 as LNHNV and CDR2 as YYDKDF (reference sequence). This chain's CDR3 is CATSRSTDTQYF. CDR3 coding DNA: TGTGCCACCAGCAGATCGACAGATACGCAGTATTTT. Together with reference TRBV15 and TRBJ2-3, the CDR3 gives the full variable domain: DAMVIQNPRYQVTQFGKPVTLSCSQTLNHNVMYWYQQKSSQAPKLLFHYYDKDFNNEADTPDNFQSRRPNTSFCFLDIRSPGLGDTAMYLCATSRSTDTQYFGPGTRLTVL.

The genes are TRBV12-5 and TRBJ2-4; 14 nucleotides match TRBD2. Trimming at V came to 5 bases and at J to 1 base, leaving 13 bases not matched to a gene. The germline V gene has CDR1 LGHNT and CDR2 FRNRAP. The CDR3 covers 20 residues. The CDR3 DNA reads TGTGCTAGTGGTGAAGGGACTAGCGGGAGAGTAAGGAAGGCCAAAAACATTCAGTACTTC. Protein: CASGEGTSGRVRKAKNIQYF. The complete variable domain, with remaining parts taken from reference TRBV12-5 and TRBJ2-4, reads DARVTQTPRHKVTEMGQEVTMRCQPILGHNTVFWYRQTMMQGLELLAYFRNRAPLDDSGMPKDRFSAEMPDATLATLKIQPSEPRDSAVYFCASGEGTSGRVRKAKNIQYFGAGTRLSVL.

The chain uses TRBV27 and TRBJ2-1; D ambiguous. The CDR3 length is 13 residues. The germline V gene has CDR1 MNHEY and CDR2 SMNVEV (reference sequence). V was clipped by 6 bases and J by 7 bases, with 13 bases between them. For the CDR3, the DNA is TGTGCCAGCAGCTCCCGTTCCCGGAATGAGCAGTTCTTC. Residues: CASSSRSRNEQFF.

The chain links TRBV7-3 to TRBJ2-4, with D tentatively TRBD1 (6 bases). The germline V gene has CDR1 SGHTA and CDR2 FQGTGA. V was cut by 3 bases and J by 8 bases, with 11 bases left in between. The CDR3 length is 13 residues. The CDR3 is CASSLRRGDIQYF. CDR3 in DNA: TGTGCCAGCAGCTTGCGCAGGGGAGACATTCAGTACTTC.

This clone was picked up one time. This chain links TRBV7-2 with TRBJ2-2; no firm D call. Germline V lookup: CDR1 SGHTA, CDR2 FQGNSA. There are 14 residues in the CDR3. The V end lost 5 bases, the J end lost 3 bases, and 10 bases lay between the germline ends. The DNA for the CDR3 is TGTGCCAGCAGCCAGGACCTATACACCGGGGAGCTGTTTTTT. This sequence encodes CASSQDLYTGELFF. Based on the CDR3 plus reference TRBV7-2 and TRBJ2-2, the full variable domain is GAGVSQSPSNKVTEKGKDVELRCDPISGHTALYWYRQSLGQGLEFLIYFQGNSAPDKSGLPSDRFSAERTGGSVSTLTIQRTQQEDSAVYLCASSQDLYTGELFFGEGSRLTVL.